The present entry profiles one T cell receptor beta chain with its context. Its target antigen remains unknown. Base-call qualities are not available, and no considerably larger clone is one nucleotide away. The donors were healthy, HIV-negative adults who had no recently reported acute infections or vaccinations. Every donor was a Caucasian adult residing in Nashville, Tennessee, USA. CD4+ T cells were enriched by magnetic negative selection, after which naive cells were positively selected on CD45RA and the negative fraction was taken as the memory subset. Blood was obtained by leukapheresis, after which PBMCs were separated by Ficoll-Histopaque density gradient centrifugation and cryopreserved in liquid nitrogen vapor phase. Analytical flow cytometry was used to check the purity and quantity of every magnetically sorted T cell population. Each sorted fraction had its genomic DNA isolated and then quantified by UV absorbance on a Nanodrop 2000c.

The germline V gene specifies MDHEN as CDR1 and SYDVKM as CDR2. The trim is 2 bases for V and 7 bases for J, with a gap of 8 bases between the germline ends. From cysteine to phenylalanine, the CDR3 is 12 amino acids long. The DNA shown is the 36-base CDR3, in frame from base 1. Using the deep immunoSEQ assay, TCR CDR3 regions were amplified from genomic DNA by multiplex PCR. Extracted genomic DNA from each cell subset was spread evenly across all wells of several immunoSEQ 96-well plates, with each plate serving as a replicate. Each replicate PCR for sorted subsets received around 200 ng genomic DNA, equal to about 30,000 T cell genomes. The purified libraries were quantified using a Qubit 3.0 fluorometer, sized with a Bioanalyzer 2100, and then quantified again using the KAPA Library Quantification kit. Each immunoSEQ 96-well plate was sequenced on its own single-read 150-cycle Illumina NextSeq 550 flow cell. In the paper's pipeline: Because only junctional sequences without quality scores were contained in the immunoSEQ output, filtering matching that applied to full-length reads could not be performed. Sequences were annotated with PyIR, a Python wrapper for IgBLAST v1.9, and V/J genes and CDR3 were assigned using IMGT germline references. Any read was removed if the V/J assignment was weak (E-value above 1e-6), the CDR3 was missing, or the read contained stop codons, out-of-frame junctions, or ambiguous translated residues. V3J clonotypes were defined as sequences sharing the same inferred V gene, J gene, and CDR3 amino acid sequence. Percentage overlap between repertoires was computed as shared unique clonotypes divided by the size of the smaller repertoire. Three approaches were used to assess repertoire richness: RTK rarefaction, the Chao1 estimator, and Recon v2.1 estimates of unobserved clonotypes. OLGA was used to compute generation probabilities for all TCRbeta clonotypes that the gDNA method yielded from a few donors. Drawn from immuneACCESS, this table holds only the in-frame rearrangements with V and J called that TCRdb kept. Clones are partly lost; checked studies trace under half to an unresolved V gene and leave the rest unexplained. V and J calls plus clone size are reproduced from that table; the DNA served to infer D and trimming. The sample contains hundreds of thousands of clones, almost 97% of them found a single time. 0.045% to 0.07% of the sample goes to the ten largest clones.

These data originate in a study of shared clonotypes between healthy human individuals (TCRdb year 2020). Regarding the study in general: Three men and a couple of women, aged 18 to 49 years, made up the cohort. For each donor, three plates each were used for CD4 naive and CD4 memory, two plates were used for CD8 naive, and one plate was used for CD8 memory. Leukapheresis yielded between about 0.85 and 9 billion PBMCs per donor. To estimate repertoire size and how much clonotype sharing occurs between individuals, the study deeply sequenced the blood TCR repertoires of five or six healthy adults. Libraries were prepared and TCR repertoires were sequenced by different laboratories using diverse techniques, in order to increase sequencing depth and limit assay-specific biases.

Broader findings and caveats from the paper: The genetic and exposure-history diversity represented was limited by the small number of donors. Higher generation probabilities were observed for clonotypes shared by all four sorted-subset donors than for non-shared clonotypes. Larger estimated clonotype richness was generally found for naive subsets than for memory subsets. Across a few donors, about 4.5% of naive CD4, roughly 3.5% of naive CD8, around 2.1% of memory CD4, and under 0.45% of memory CD8 clonotypes were shared. Sampling was limited to blood, and TCR repertoires in tissue likely differ from TCR repertoires in blood. Even with the large sequencing depth, rarefaction of the sorted-subset datasets indicated that sequencing was incomplete. Pairwise subsampling led to the expectation that sequencing depth would affect the degree of clonotype sharing among donors.

Input material: naive CD4+ T cells sorted from blood. The cell subset or site label for this specimen denotes: CD45RA+ positively selected. This receptor was identified in a woman in her 30s in good health. The chain is assembled from TRBV28 and TRBJ1-2; the D gene is not confidently resolved. This receptor has the CDR3 CASSLLTGGYTF. In nucleotides, the sequence is TGTGCCAGCAGTTTACTGACGGGTGGCTACACCTTC.